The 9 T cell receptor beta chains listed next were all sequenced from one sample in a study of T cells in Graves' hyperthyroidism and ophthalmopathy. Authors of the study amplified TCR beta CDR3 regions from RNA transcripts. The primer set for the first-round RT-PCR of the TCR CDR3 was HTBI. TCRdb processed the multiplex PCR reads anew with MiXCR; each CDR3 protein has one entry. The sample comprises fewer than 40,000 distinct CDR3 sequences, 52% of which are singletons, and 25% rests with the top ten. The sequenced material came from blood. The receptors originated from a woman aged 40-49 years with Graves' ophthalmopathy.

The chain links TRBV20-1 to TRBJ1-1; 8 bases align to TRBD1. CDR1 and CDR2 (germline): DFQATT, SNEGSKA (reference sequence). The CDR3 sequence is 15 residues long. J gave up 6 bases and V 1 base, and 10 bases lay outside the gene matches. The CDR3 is CSARVRDRPISEAFF. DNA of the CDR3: TGCAGTGCTAGAGTCCGGGACAGGCCAATCTCTGAAGCTTTCTTT.

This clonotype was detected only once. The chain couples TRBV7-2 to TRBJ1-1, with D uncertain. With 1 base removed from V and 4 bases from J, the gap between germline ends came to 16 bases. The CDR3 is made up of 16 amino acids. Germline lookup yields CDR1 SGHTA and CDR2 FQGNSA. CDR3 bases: TGTGCCAGCAGCTTAGAACTAGCGGGGTTTTCCACTGAAGCTTTCTTT. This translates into CASSLELAGFSTEAFF.

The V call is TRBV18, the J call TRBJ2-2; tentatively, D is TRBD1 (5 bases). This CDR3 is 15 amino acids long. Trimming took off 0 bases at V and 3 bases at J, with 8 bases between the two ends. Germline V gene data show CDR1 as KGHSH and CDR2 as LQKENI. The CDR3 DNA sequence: TGTGCCAGCTCACCACCGGACAAATACACCGGGGAGCTGTTTTTT. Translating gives CASSPPDKYTGELFF.

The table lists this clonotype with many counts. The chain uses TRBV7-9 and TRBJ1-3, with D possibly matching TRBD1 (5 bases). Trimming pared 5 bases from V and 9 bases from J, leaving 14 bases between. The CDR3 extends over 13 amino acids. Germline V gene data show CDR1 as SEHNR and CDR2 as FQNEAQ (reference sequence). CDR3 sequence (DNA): TGTGCCAGCAGCCCCAGTCAGGGATTCACCATATATTTT. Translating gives CASSPSQGFTIYF. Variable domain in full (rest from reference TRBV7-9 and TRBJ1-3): DTGVSQNPRHKITKRGQNVTFRCDPISEHNRLYWYRQTLGQGPEFLTYFQNEAQLEKSRLLSDRFSAERPKGSFSTLEIQRTEQGDSAMYLCASSPSQGFTIYFGEGSWLTVV.

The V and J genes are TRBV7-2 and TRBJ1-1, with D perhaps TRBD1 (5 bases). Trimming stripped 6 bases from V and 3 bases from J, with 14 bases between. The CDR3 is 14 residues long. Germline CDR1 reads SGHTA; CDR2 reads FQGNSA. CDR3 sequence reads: CASSPKRGDTEAFF. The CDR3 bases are TGTGCCAGCAGTCCTAAGAGGGGTGACACTGAAGCTTTCTTT.

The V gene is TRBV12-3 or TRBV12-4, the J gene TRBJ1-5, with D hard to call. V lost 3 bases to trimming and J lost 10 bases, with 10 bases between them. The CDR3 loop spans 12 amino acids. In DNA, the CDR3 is TGTGCCAGCAGTTTCAATTTATCTCCCCAGCATTTT. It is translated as CASSFNLSPQHF.

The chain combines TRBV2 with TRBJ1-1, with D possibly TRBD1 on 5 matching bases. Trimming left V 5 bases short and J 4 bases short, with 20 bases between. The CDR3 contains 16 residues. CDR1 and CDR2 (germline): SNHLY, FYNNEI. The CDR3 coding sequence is TGTGCCAGCAGTTCGGGACTGGATGGGGGGGGCACTGAAGCTTTCTTT. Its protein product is CASSSGLDGGGTEAFF.

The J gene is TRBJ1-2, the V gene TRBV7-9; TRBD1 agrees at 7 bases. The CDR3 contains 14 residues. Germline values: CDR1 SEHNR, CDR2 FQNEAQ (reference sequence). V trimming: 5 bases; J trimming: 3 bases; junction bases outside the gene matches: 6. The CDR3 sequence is CASSRQGMDYGYTF. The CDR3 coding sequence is TGTGCCAGCAGCCGACAGGGCATGGACTATGGCTACACCTTC. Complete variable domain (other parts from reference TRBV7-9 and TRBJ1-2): DTGVSQNPRHKITKRGQNVTFRCDPISEHNRLYWYRQTLGQGPEFLTYFQNEAQLEKSRLLSDRFSAERPKGSFSTLEIQRTEQGDSAMYLCASSRQGMDYGYTFGSGTRLTVV.

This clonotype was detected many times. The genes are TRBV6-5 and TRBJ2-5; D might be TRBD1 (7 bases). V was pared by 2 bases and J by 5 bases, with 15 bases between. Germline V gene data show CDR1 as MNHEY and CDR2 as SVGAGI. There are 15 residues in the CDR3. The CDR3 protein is CASSYNQGGAETQYF. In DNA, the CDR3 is TGTGCCAGCAGTTACAATCAGGGGGGTGCCGAGACCCAGTACTTC.